Listed below are T cell receptor beta chains from one sample, sequenced in a study of post-analysis software for immune sequencing data. TCRdb passed the PCR reads through MiXCR, listing each CDR3 protein once. Of under 650,000 distinct CDR3 sequences detected, 44% appear once; the ten largest clones hold under 2%. The sample comprised blood. The source is a girl aged 5-17 years with multiple sclerosis. The CDR3 runs from the conserved cysteine through the conserved F or W. D genes are given only for firm matches. Size values are once, few and many counts, or a class for expanded clones, and some rows have none.

clone size: .; D gene: .; J gene: TRBJ2-1; V gene: TRBV20-1; CDR3 protein: CSAARSGLGASDEQFF; CDR3 DNA: TGCAGTGCTGCCAGATCGGGTTTGGGGGCTAGTGATGAGCAGTTCTTC
clone size: few; D gene: .; J gene: TRBJ2-1; V gene: TRBV4-1; CDR3 protein: CASSLHGPYNEQFF; CDR3 DNA: TGCGCCAGCAGCCTCCATGGACCGTACAATGAGCAGTTCTTC
clone size: .; D gene: .; J gene: TRBJ2-1; V gene: TRBV12-3/TRBV12-4; CDR3 protein: CASSTGTGETQFF; CDR3 DNA: TGTGCCAGCAGCACAGGGACCGGAGAGACCCAGTTCTTC
clone size: .; D gene: .; J gene: TRBJ1-4; V gene: TRBV5-1; CDR3 protein: CASSSTGYEKLFF; CDR3 DNA: TGCGCCAGCAGCTCTACCGGATATGAAAAACTGTTTTTT
clone size: .; D gene: TRBD1; J gene: TRBJ2-1; V gene: TRBV6-1; CDR3 protein: CASRTGGVFNEQFF; CDR3 DNA: TGTGCCAGCAGGACAGGGGGCGTTTTCAATGAGCAGTTCTTC
clone size: .; D gene: .; J gene: TRBJ2-5; V gene: TRBV20-1; CDR3 protein: CSARGGQGGKTQYF; CDR3 DNA: TGCAGTGCTCGAGGGGGGCAGGGTGGAAAGACCCAGTACTTC
clone size: .; D gene: .; J gene: TRBJ2-5; V gene: TRBV6-6; CDR3 protein: CASSYGGRGETQYF; CDR3 DNA: TGTGCCAGCAGTTACGGGGGGAGAGGGGAGACCCAGTACTTC
clone size: .; D gene: .; J gene: TRBJ2-1; V gene: TRBV12-3/TRBV12-4; CDR3 protein: CASSSPKTYNEQFF; CDR3 DNA: TGTGCCAGCAGTTCCCCTAAGACCTACAATGAGCAGTTCTTC
clone size: few; D gene: .; J gene: TRBJ2-5; V gene: TRBV20-1; CDR3 protein: CSAQGRRETQYF; CDR3 DNA: TGCAGTGCTCAGGGACGACGGGAGACCCAGTACTTC
clone size: .; D gene: .; J gene: TRBJ1-4; V gene: TRBV12-3/TRBV12-4; CDR3 protein: CASAYTATNEKLFF; CDR3 DNA: TGTGCCAGCGCCTACACCGCAACTAATGAAAAACTGTTTTTT
clone size: .; D gene: TRBD1; J gene: TRBJ2-3; V gene: TRBV12-3/TRBV12-4; CDR3 protein: CASSLWDRPTDTQYF; CDR3 DNA: TGTGCCAGCAGTTTGTGGGACAGACCCACAGATACGCAGTATTTT
clone size: few; D gene: .; J gene: TRBJ2-7; V gene: TRBV7-2; CDR3 protein: CASSLGGGAYEQYF; CDR3 DNA: TGTGCCAGCAGCTTAGGAGGGGGGGCATACGAGCAGTACTTC
clone size: few; D gene: .; J gene: TRBJ1-2; V gene: TRBV12-3/TRBV12-4; CDR3 protein: CASSYRDTYGYTF; CDR3 DNA: TGTGCCAGCAGTTACCGGGACACCTATGGCTACACCTTC
clone size: .; D gene: TRBD1; J gene: TRBJ2-1; V gene: TRBV6-6; CDR3 protein: CASSSRALYTGGNEQFF; CDR3 DNA: TGTGCCAGCTCATCCAGGGCCCTATACACAGGGGGCAATGAGCAGTTCTTC
clone size: few; D gene: TRBD2; J gene: TRBJ2-7; V gene: TRBV20-1; CDR3 protein: CSARVPAGAYEQYF; CDR3 DNA: TGCAGTGCTAGAGTTCCAGCGGGGGCTTACGAGCAGTACTTC
clone size: few; D gene: TRBD2; J gene: TRBJ2-1; V gene: TRBV12-3/TRBV12-4; CDR3 protein: CASSDRASGGDNEQFF; CDR3 DNA: TGTGCCAGCAGTGATCGGGCTAGCGGGGGGGACAATGAGCAGTTCTTC
clone size: once; D gene: TRBD2; J gene: TRBJ2-1; V gene: TRBV7-2; CDR3 protein: CASSLTPLAGTYYNEQFF; CDR3 DNA: TGTGCCAGCAGCTTAACCCCTCTAGCGGGGACTTACTACAATGAGCAGTTCTTC
clone size: few; D gene: TRBD2; J gene: TRBJ2-1; V gene: TRBV7-2; CDR3 protein: CASSSTSGKRFF; CDR3 DNA: TGTGCCAGCAGCAGCACTAGCGGCAAAAGGTTCTTC
clone size: few; D gene: .; J gene: TRBJ2-1; V gene: TRBV5-1; CDR3 protein: CASSLVVRNNEQFF; CDR3 DNA: TGCGCCAGCAGCTTGGTGGTACGGAACAATGAGCAGTTCTTC
clone size: .; D gene: TRBD1; J gene: TRBJ2-7; V gene: TRBV20-1; CDR3 protein: CSARVTDRYYEQYF; CDR3 DNA: TGCAGTGCTAGAGTCACGGACAGGTACTACGAGCAGTACTTC
clone size: .; D gene: .; J gene: TRBJ2-1; V gene: TRBV12-3/TRBV12-4; CDR3 protein: CASSLVGGTDEQFF; CDR3 DNA: TGTGCCAGCAGTTTAGTAGGCGGGACGGATGAGCAGTTCTTC
clone size: once; D gene: TRBD2; J gene: TRBJ2-1; V gene: TRBV2; CDR3 protein: CASSEYYGRLAGPPNYNEQFF; CDR3 DNA: TGTGCCAGCAGTGAATACTACGGGCGCCTAGCGGGGCCACCCAACTACAATGAGCAGTTCTTC
clone size: .; D gene: TRBD2; J gene: TRBJ2-3; V gene: TRBV11-2; CDR3 protein: CASSPYSLAGRPSTDTQYF; CDR3 DNA: TGTGCCAGCAGCCCCTACAGCCTAGCGGGCCGACCTAGCACAGATACGCAGTATTTT
clone size: .; D gene: .; J gene: TRBJ1-1; V gene: TRBV7-8; CDR3 protein: CASSRLTNTEAFF; CDR3 DNA: TGTGCCAGCTCTAGACTGACGAACACTGAAGCTTTCTTT
clone size: many; D gene: .; J gene: TRBJ2-4; V gene: TRBV12-3/TRBV12-4; CDR3 protein: CASSLEVGIQYF; CDR3 DNA: TGTGCCAGCAGTTTAGAGGTGGGCATTCAGTACTTC
clone size: .; D gene: .; J gene: TRBJ1-2; V gene: TRBV7-9; CDR3 protein: CASSVDLMPGYTF; CDR3 DNA: TGTGCCAGCAGCGTCGACCTGATGCCTGGCTACACCTTC
clone size: few; D gene: TRBD2; J gene: TRBJ2-3; V gene: TRBV20-1; CDR3 protein: CSARRGLGRDTQYF; CDR3 DNA: TGCAGTGCTAGACGGGGACTAGGGAGAGATACGCAGTATTTT
clone size: few; D gene: .; J gene: TRBJ2-6; V gene: TRBV4-2; CDR3 protein: CASSQDGSSGANVLTF; CDR3 DNA: TGTGCCAGCAGCCAAGATGGAAGCTCTGGGGCCAACGTCCTGACTTTC
clone size: .; D gene: .; J gene: TRBJ1-2; V gene: TRBV6-6; CDR3 protein: CASSQPRGWGGYTF; CDR3 DNA: TGTGCCAGCAGCCAACCTCGGGGTTGGGGTGGCTACACCTTC
clone size: .; D gene: TRBD1; J gene: TRBJ2-5; V gene: TRBV5-6; CDR3 protein: CASSLVGTAKETQYF; CDR3 DNA: TGTGCCAGCAGCTTGGTGGGGACAGCGAAAGAGACCCAGTACTTC
clone size: few; D gene: .; J gene: TRBJ1-1; V gene: TRBV18; CDR3 protein: CASSYPNTEAFF; CDR3 DNA: TGTGCCAGCTCGTATCCGAACACTGAAGCTTTCTTT
clone size: .; D gene: TRBD1; J gene: TRBJ1-3; V gene: TRBV29-1; CDR3 protein: CSVEVFPQTGAGNTIYF; CDR3 DNA: TGCAGCGTTGAAGTTTTCCCCCAGACAGGGGCTGGAAACACCATATATTTT
clone size: .; D gene: .; J gene: TRBJ1-2; V gene: TRBV12-3/TRBV12-4; CDR3 protein: CASSPGSLTGYTF; CDR3 DNA: TGTGCCAGCAGTCCCGGCTCGCTTACTGGCTACACCTTC
clone size: .; D gene: .; J gene: TRBJ1-1; V gene: TRBV12-3/TRBV12-4; CDR3 protein: CASRAGTLREAFF; CDR3 DNA: TGTGCCAGCAGGGCAGGGACTTTACGTGAAGCTTTCTTT
clone size: .; D gene: .; J gene: TRBJ1-1; V gene: TRBV6-5; CDR3 protein: CASSYPGSPKKEAFF; CDR3 DNA: TGTGCCAGCAGTTACCCGGGCTCGCCAAAAAAAGAGGCTTTCTTT
clone size: .; D gene: TRBD1; J gene: TRBJ1-5; V gene: TRBV4-1; CDR3 protein: CASSQGGTVNQPQHF; CDR3 DNA: TGCGCCAGCAGCCAAGGTGGGACAGTCAATCAGCCCCAGCATTTT
clone size: .; D gene: .; J gene: TRBJ2-7; V gene: TRBV20-1; CDR3 protein: CSARGGGRSYEQYF; CDR3 DNA: TGCAGTGCCCGAGGCGGGGGCAGGTCCTACGAGCAGTACTTC
clone size: few; D gene: TRBD1; J gene: TRBJ2-1; V gene: TRBV24-1; CDR3 protein: CATSDLTGQGQDEQFF; CDR3 DNA: TGTGCCACCAGTGACCTTACCGGACAGGGCCAGGATGAGCAGTTCTTC
clone size: .; D gene: TRBD2; J gene: TRBJ2-1; V gene: TRBV5-8; CDR3 protein: CASSWGLAGGIDNEQFF; CDR3 DNA: TGTGCCAGCAGCTGGGGACTAGCGGGAGGAATTGACAATGAGCAGTTCTTC
clone size: .; D gene: .; J gene: TRBJ2-7; V gene: TRBV19; CDR3 protein: CASSITGWYEQYF; CDR3 DNA: TGTGCCAGTAGTATTACAGGGTGGTACGAGCAGTACTTC
clone size: few; D gene: .; J gene: TRBJ2-5; V gene: TRBV20-1; CDR3 protein: CSARDHRDQETQYF; CDR3 DNA: TGCAGTGCTAGAGATCACAGGGACCAAGAGACCCAGTACTTC
clone size: .; D gene: .; J gene: TRBJ2-3; V gene: TRBV20-1; CDR3 protein: CSAHPTVGDTQYF; CDR3 DNA: TGCAGTGCCCACCCTACGGTAGGAGATACGCAGTATTTT
clone size: .; D gene: TRBD1; J gene: TRBJ1-2; V gene: TRBV20-1; CDR3 protein: CSARDGAQGPPHGYTF; CDR3 DNA: TGCAGTGCTAGAGATGGGGCACAGGGGCCGCCTCATGGCTACACCTTC
clone size: few; D gene: .; J gene: TRBJ2-5; V gene: TRBV12-3/TRBV12-4; CDR3 protein: CASSFLGLPQQETQYF; CDR3 DNA: TGTGCCAGCAGTTTCTTAGGCCTGCCTCAACAAGAGACCCAGTACTTC
clone size: few; D gene: TRBD2; J gene: TRBJ2-1; V gene: TRBV10-3; CDR3 protein: CAIRPAGDEQFF; CDR3 DNA: TGTGCCATCCGCCCAGCGGGAGATGAGCAGTTCTTC
clone size: few; D gene: .; J gene: TRBJ2-1; V gene: TRBV5-1; CDR3 protein: CASSSSTYGGHFNEQFF; CDR3 DNA: TGCGCCAGCAGCTCTTCCACCTACGGGGGCCACTTTAATGAGCAGTTCTTC
clone size: .; D gene: TRBD1; J gene: TRBJ1-5; V gene: TRBV12-3/TRBV12-4; CDR3 protein: CASSGDRDRAHQPQHF; CDR3 DNA: TGTGCCAGCAGTGGGGACCGGGACAGGGCTCATCAGCCCCAGCATTTT
clone size: .; D gene: .; J gene: TRBJ2-1; V gene: TRBV7-8; CDR3 protein: CASSLAGLPYNEQFF; CDR3 DNA: TGTGCCAGCAGCTTAGCGGGGCTCCCCTACAATGAGCAGTTCTTC
clone size: .; D gene: .; J gene: TRBJ1-5; V gene: TRBV12-3/TRBV12-4; CDR3 protein: CASSFGGSSNQPQHF; CDR3 DNA: TGTGCCAGCAGTTTCGGGGGATCGAGCAATCAGCCCCAGCATTTT
clone size: few; D gene: .; J gene: TRBJ2-1; V gene: TRBV24-1; CDR3 protein: CATSDILGGLFF; CDR3 DNA: TGTGCCACCAGTGATATCCTCGGCGGCCTGTTCTTC
clone size: .; D gene: .; J gene: TRBJ1-1; V gene: TRBV12-3/TRBV12-4; CDR3 protein: CASTPDPNTEAFF; CDR3 DNA: TGTGCCAGCACTCCCGATCCGAACACTGAAGCTTTCTTT